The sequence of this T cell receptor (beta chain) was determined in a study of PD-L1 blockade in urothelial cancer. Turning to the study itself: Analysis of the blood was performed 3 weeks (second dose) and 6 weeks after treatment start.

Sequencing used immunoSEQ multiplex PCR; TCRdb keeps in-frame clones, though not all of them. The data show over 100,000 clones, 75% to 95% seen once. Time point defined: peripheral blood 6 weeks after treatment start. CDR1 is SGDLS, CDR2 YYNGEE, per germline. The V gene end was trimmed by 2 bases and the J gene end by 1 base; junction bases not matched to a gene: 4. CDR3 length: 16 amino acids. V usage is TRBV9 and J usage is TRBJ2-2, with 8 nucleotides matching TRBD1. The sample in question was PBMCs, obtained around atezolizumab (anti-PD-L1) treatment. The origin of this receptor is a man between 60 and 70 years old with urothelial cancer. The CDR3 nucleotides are TGTGCCAGCAGCGTTACAGGACAGGGGAACACCGGGGAGCTGTTTTTT. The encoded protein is CASSVTGQGNTGELFF.